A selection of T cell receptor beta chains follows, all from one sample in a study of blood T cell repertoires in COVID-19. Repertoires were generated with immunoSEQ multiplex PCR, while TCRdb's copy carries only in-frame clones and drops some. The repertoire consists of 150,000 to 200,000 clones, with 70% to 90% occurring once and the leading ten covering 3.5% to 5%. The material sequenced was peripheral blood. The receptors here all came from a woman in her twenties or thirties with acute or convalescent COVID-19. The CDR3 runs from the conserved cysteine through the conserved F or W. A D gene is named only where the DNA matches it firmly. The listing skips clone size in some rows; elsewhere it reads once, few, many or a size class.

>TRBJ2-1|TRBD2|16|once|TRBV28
TGTGCCAGCAGGACCGGAGGCGGGAGACGTCGCAATGAGCAGTTCTTC
CASRTGGGRRRNEQFF
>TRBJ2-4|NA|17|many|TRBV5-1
TGCGCCAGCAGCCCAGAAATGGGGGGTAAGGCCAAAAACATTCAGTACTTC
CASSPEMGGKAKNIQYF
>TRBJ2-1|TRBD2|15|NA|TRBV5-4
TGTGCCAGCAGCTCCGCGGGAGGACTATACAATGAGCAGTTCTTC
CASSSAGGLYNEQFF
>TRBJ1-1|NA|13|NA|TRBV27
TGTGCCAGCAGTTTATCTCGGAACACTGAAGCTTTCTTT
CASSLSRNTEAFF
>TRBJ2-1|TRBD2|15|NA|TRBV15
TGTGCCACCAGCAGAGACTTAGCGGGAGTGCGGGAGCAGTTCTTC
CATSRDLAGVREQFF
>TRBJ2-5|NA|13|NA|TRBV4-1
TGCGCCAGCAGCCAAGGCGGACAAGAGACCCAGTACTTC
CASSQGGQETQYF
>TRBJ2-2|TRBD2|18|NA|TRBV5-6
TGTGCCAGCAGCTTGCGGCTTTACGGGAGGGGTGCCACCGGGGAGCTGTTTTTT
CASSLRLYGRGATGELFF
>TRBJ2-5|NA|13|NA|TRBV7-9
TGTGCCAGCAGCTTAGGCGGTAAAGAGACCCAGTACTTC
CASSLGGKETQYF
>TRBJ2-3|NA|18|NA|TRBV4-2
TGTGCCAGCAGCCAAAGCCCCTCCGGGCTAGCGAGCACAGATACGCAGTATTTT
CASSQSPSGLASTDTQYF
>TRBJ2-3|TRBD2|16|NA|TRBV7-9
TGTGCCAGCAGGCCGGGACTAGCGGGAGTCGGGAATACGCAGTATTTT
CASRPGLAGVGNTQYF
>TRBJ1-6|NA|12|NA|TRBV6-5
TGTGCCAGCAGTTACGGCCATTCACCCCTCCACTTT
CASSYGHSPLHF
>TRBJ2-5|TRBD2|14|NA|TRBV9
TGTGCCAGCAGCCAGCTGGGGAGGGCAGAGACCCAGTACTTC
CASSQLGRAETQYF
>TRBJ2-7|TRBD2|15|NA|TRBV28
TGTGCCAGCAGTTTCTCTAGCGGGAGGGCCAGCGAGCAGTACTTC
CASSFSSGRASEQYF
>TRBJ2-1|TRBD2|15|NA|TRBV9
TGTGCCAGCAGCGCCACTAGCGACTCCTACAATGAGCAGTTCTTC
CASSATSDSYNEQFF
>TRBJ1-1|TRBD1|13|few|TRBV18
TGTGCCAGCTCACCGACAGGGGGCACGGAAGCTTTCTTT
CASSPTGGTEAFF
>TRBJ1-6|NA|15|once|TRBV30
TGTGCCTGGAGCCCTCAGGGGCTCCCTGGGTCACCCCTCCACTTT
CAWSPQGLPGSPLHF
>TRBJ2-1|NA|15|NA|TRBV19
TGTGCCAGTAGTATCCTCACACAGGGTTACAATGAGCAGTTCTTC
CASSILTQGYNEQFF
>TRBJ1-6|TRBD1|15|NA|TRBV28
TGTGCCAGCAGTTTAACGGGACAGGGGTATTCACCCCTCCACTTT
CASSLTGQGYSPLHF
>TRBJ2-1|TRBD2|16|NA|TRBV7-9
TGTGCCAGCAGACCAGGGACTACCCTGCCTAGCAATGAGCAGTTCTTC
CASRPGTTLPSNEQFF
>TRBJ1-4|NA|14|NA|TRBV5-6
TGTGCCAGCAGCTTACAGGGAAATAATGAAAAACTGTTTTTT
CASSLQGNNEKLFF
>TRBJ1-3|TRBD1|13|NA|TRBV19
TGTGCCAGCAGTCCCGGGACAGGGAACACCATATATTTT
CASSPGTGNTIYF
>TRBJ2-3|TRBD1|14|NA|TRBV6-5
TGTGCCAGCAGGGGGACAGTGGTCACAGATACGCAGTATTTT
CASRGTVVTDTQYF
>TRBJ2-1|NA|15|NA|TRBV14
TGTGCCAGCAGCCAAGATGGTTCAGGCTACAGTGAGCAGTTCTTC
CASSQDGSGYSEQFF
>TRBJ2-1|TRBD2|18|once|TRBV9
TGTGCCAGCAGCGTTCACTCTCCGGGACTAGCGCCCTTCAATGAGCAGTTCTTC
CASSVHSPGLAPFNEQFF